Listed below are T cell receptor beta chains from one sample, sequenced in a study of neurological immune-mediated disorders. TCRdb reprocessed the 5' RACE reads with MiXCR, giving one entry per CDR3 protein. The data hold 80,000 to 95,000 distinct CDR3 sequences, with around 3.4% observed a single time. Sequenced material: PBMCs. The receptors here all came from a woman aged 45 to 65 with multiple sclerosis. CDR3s include the opening cysteine and the closing phenylalanine or tryptophan. The D gene is left open where the match is weak. Rows may omit the clone size; those that give it use once, few, many or a size class.

TRBJ2-2 | 14 | . | . | TRBV20-1 | TGCAGTGCTCTGGGACTTCCCCTCACCGGGGAGCTGTTTTTT | CSALGLPLTGELFF
TRBJ2-5 | 14 | many | . | TRBV5-1 | TGCGCCAGCAGCTTGCCAGGGCCCCAAGAGACCCAGTACTTC | CASSLPGPQETQYF
TRBJ2-1 | 16 | many | . | TRBV12-3/TRBV12-4 | TGTGCCAGCAGTCCCAGTGGGGGGGCCCGGGGCAATGAGCAGTTCTTC | CASSPSGGARGNEQFF
TRBJ1-5 | 14 | many | . | TRBV25-1 | TGTGCCAGCAGTGAATTTAGTCGGGGTCAGCCCCAGCATTTT | CASSEFSRGQPQHF
TRBJ2-7 | 13 | many | . | TRBV4-3 | TGCGCCAGCAGCCAAGATCAAGGCTACGAGCAGTACTTC | CASSQDQGYEQYF
TRBJ2-7 | 13 | many | TRBD1 | TRBV20-1 | TGCAGTGCTCAAGACAGGGAAAAGTACGAGCAGTACTTC | CSAQDREKYEQYF
TRBJ2-5 | 16 | many | TRBD1 | TRBV5-5 | TGTGCCAGCAGTTCTAGTACAGGGGGCGGGAGAGAGACCCAGTACTTC | CASSSSTGGGRETQYF
TRBJ1-1 | 15 | many | . | TRBV5-1 | TGCGCCAGCAGCCCCGGGGGGGGGCTGGACACTGAAGCTTTCTTT | CASSPGGGLDTEAFF
TRBJ2-4 | 15 | many | . | TRBV7-9 | TGTGCCAGCAGCTTAGCGGTAATTCAGAATAACATTCAGTACTTC | CASSLAVIQNNIQYF
TRBJ1-2 | 13 | many | TRBD1 | TRBV20-1 | TGCAGTGCTTCAAAGGACAGGAGCTATGGCTACACCTTC | CSASKDRSYGYTF
TRBJ1-6 | 14 | many | . | TRBV7-2 | TGTGCCAGCACCCTCGACAGATTTAATTCACCCCTCCACTTT | CASTLDRFNSPLHF
TRBJ2-7 | 16 | few | . | TRBV9 | TGTGCCAGCAGCGTAGTTGCGTATTCTTCCCCCTACGAGCAGTACTTC | CASSVVAYSSPYEQYF
TRBJ1-4 | 16 | many | TRBD1 | TRBV5-5 | TGTGCCAGCAGCCAAAATCTGGGCAGGGGGAATGAAAAACTGTTTTTT | CASSQNLGRGNEKLFF
TRBJ2-3 | 11 | few | . | TRBV5-6 | TGTGCCAGCAGCTTGTCGAGGACGCAGTATTTT | CASSLSRTQYF
TRBJ2-1 | 13 | few | . | TRBV4-3 | TGCGCCAGCAGCCAAGAGTTCTGGAATGAGCAGTTCTTC | CASSQEFWNEQFF
TRBJ1-1 | 13 | many | . | TRBV5-1 | TGCGCCAGCAGCATAGACGGGAACACTGAAGCTTTCTTT | CASSIDGNTEAFF
TRBJ2-7 | 14 | many | . | TRBV3-1 | TGTGCCAGCAGCCAAGATGGTATTGGCGGCGAGCAGTACTTC | CASSQDGIGGEQYF
TRBJ2-5 | 14 | many | TRBD2 | TRBV20-1 | TGCAGTGCTCCGCGGGGGGTATCCCAAGAGACCCAGTACTTC | CSAPRGVSQETQYF
TRBJ1-5 | 16 | few | TRBD1 | TRBV7-2 | TGTGCCAGCAGCTGGATTAAAGGGGGCGGCAATCAGCCCCAGCATTTT | CASSWIKGGGNQPQHF
TRBJ1-1 | 14 | . | . | TRBV6-1 | TGTGCCAGCAGCGTTTGGACGGCGAACACTGAAGCTTTCTTT | CASSVWTANTEAFF
TRBJ1-1 | 15 | many | . | TRBV12-3/TRBV12-4 | TGTGCCAGCAGTTTAGGGTTTGGGGGGAACACTGAAGCTTTCTTT | CASSLGFGGNTEAFF
TRBJ1-2 | 12 | many | TRBD1 | TRBV20-1 | TGCAGTGCTGGAGGGGACAGAGGTGGCTACACCTTC | CSAGGDRGGYTF
TRBJ2-7 | 14 | many | TRBD2 | TRBV7-6 | TGTGCCAGCAGCAGTCGGGGGGGTCTCTACGAGCAGTACTTC | CASSSRGGLYEQYF